One sample yielded the 15 T cell receptor beta chains listed below, sequenced in a study of glioma-infiltrating T cells after dendritic cell vaccination. Using immunoSEQ multiplex PCR, the repertoire was profiled, and TCRdb retains in-frame clones only, with some absent. This table holds about 96,000 clones, 70% to 80% found once. The specimen was blood, collected before dendritic cell vaccination. Receptors originate from a human donor with glioblastoma.

This clone has only one observation. V usage is TRBV27 and J usage is TRBJ1-5; a weak D match, TRBD1 (5 bases). Germline CDR1 is MNHEY and CDR2 is SMNVEV (reference sequence). V was pared by 6 bases and J by 1 base, with 16 bases between. CDR3 size: 16 residues. The CDR3 DNA reads as TGTGCCAGCAGACCATCGGACATTTTAAGCAATCAGCCCCAGCATTTT. It is translated as CASRPSDILSNQPQHF.

The rearrangement uses TRBV10-3 and TRBJ1-1; 7 bases fit TRBD1. The V gene's germline CDR1 is ENHRY and CDR2 SYGVKD. The CDR3 length is 13 residues. The J segment lost 3 bases and the V segment lost 8 bases, leaving 6 bases of the junction unmatched. CDR3 in amino acids: CAIVGQVDTEAFF. Here the CDR3 DNA reads TGTGCCATCGTCGGACAGGTGGACACTGAAGCTTTCTTT.

The chain uses TRBV5-1 and TRBJ1-5, with D perhaps TRBD1 (5 bases). Germline loops: CDR1 SGHRS, CDR2 YFSETQ. The CDR3 runs to 15 residues. Trimming cost V 3 bases and J 4 bases, with 14 bases left between them. This chain's CDR3 is CASSWGGAPNQPQHF. The CDR3 nucleotides read TGCGCCAGCAGCTGGGGGGGAGCACCAAATCAGCCCCAGCATTTT.

V gene TRBV5-1 combines with J gene TRBJ2-3, with a tentative D call TRBD2 (5 bases). Trimming pared 7 bases from V and 4 bases from J, leaving 16 bases between. This CDR3 region has 14 residues. Looked up from germline, CDR1 is SGHRS and CDR2 is YFSETQ. The CDR3 sequence is CASGLFGSPDTQYF. CDR3 sequence (DNA): TGCGCCAGCGGACTCTTCGGGTCCCCAGATACGCAGTATTTT.

The chain recombines TRBV5-4 with TRBJ2-1, with 14 bases fitting TRBD2. The CDR3 runs to 15 residues. V lost 0 bases to trimming and J lost 9 bases; unmatched junction nucleotides: 2. In germline, CDR1 is SGHNT, CDR2 YYREEE (reference sequence). CDR3 amino acids: CASSLEGLAGVEQFF. CDR3 sequence (DNA): TGTGCCAGCAGCTTGGAGGGACTAGCGGGAGTTGAGCAGTTCTTC.

The chain uses TRBV6-1 and TRBJ1-2; D is unclear. This CDR3 region has 13 residues. Looked up from germline, CDR1 is MNHNS and CDR2 is SASEGT. V dropped 4 bases and J dropped 8 bases, with 14 bases sitting between them. The CDR3 here is CASSVLGVSGYTF. The CDR3 nucleotides are TGTGCCAGCAGTGTCCTGGGAGTGTCGGGCTACACCTTC.

The V gene is TRBV5-1, the J gene TRBJ1-4; TRBD1 matches 7 bases. Germline-derived CDR1 and CDR2 are SGHRS and YFSETQ. V gave up 2 bases and J gave up 7 bases; unmatched junction bases: 8. This CDR3 spans 15 amino acids. The CDR3 region is CASSFKGAASEKLFF. For the CDR3, the DNA is TGCGCCAGCAGCTTTAAGGGGGCAGCGAGTGAAAAACTGTTTTTT.

This clone was seen once. The CDR3 DNA reads TGTGCCAGCAGCTTGGCCCCAGGCAGGGGGAACACTGAAGCTTTCTTT. This gives the protein CASSLAPGRGNTEAFF. The chain recombines TRBV4-2 with TRBJ1-1, with D tentatively TRBD1 (6 bases). The V and J ends lost 5 bases and 1 base respectively, with 17 bases between them. This CDR3 contains 16 residues. Germline CDR1 is LGHNA and CDR2 is YNFKEQ.

This chain joins TRBV29-1 and TRBJ2-2; TRBD1 matches 12 bases. The junction had 2 bases not matched to a gene; V was cut back by 6 bases and J by 6 bases. This CDR3 spans 13 amino acids. From germline, CDR1 is SQVTM and CDR2 ANQGSEA. In DNA, the CDR3 is TGCAGCGTAGGGACAGGGGGCTCCGGGGAGCTGTTTTTT. This translates into CSVGTGGSGELFF.

This chain uses TRBV19 with TRBJ1-4; a possible D gene is TRBD1 (6 bases). Trimming removed 6 bases at V and 0 bases at J, with 14 bases between. The germline gives CDR1 LNHDA, CDR2 SQIVND (reference sequence). The CDR3 runs 16 residues. CDR3 sequence: CASRSGTFATNEKLFF. In DNA, the CDR3 is TGTGCCAGTAGGTCCGGGACATTTGCAACTAATGAAAAACTGTTTTTT.

A few counts support this clone. The chain links TRBV10-1 to TRBJ2-3; tentatively, D is TRBD1 (6 bases). Per germline, CDR1 WNHNN and CDR2 SYGVQD (reference sequence). The CDR3 extends over 16 amino acids. V lost 4 bases and J 6 bases, leaving 20 bases between the germline ends. CDR3 region: CASSASGRGTGDTQYF. CDR3 in DNA: TGCGCCAGCAGTGCTTCTGGCAGGGGTACGGGGGATACGCAGTATTTT.

The DNA of the CDR3 is TGCAGCGTTGGGGAGACAGGGATGGGGCATGAGCAGTTCTTC. Translated, it gives CSVGETGMGHEQFF. The chain has TRBV29-1 and TRBJ2-1; 7 bases are a match to TRBD1. The germline CDR1 and CDR2 sequences are SQVTM and ANQGSEA. J lost 8 bases, V lost 4 bases, and 11 bases had no gene match. The CDR3 has 14 residues.

This rearrangement joins TRBV30 to TRBJ1-2; D is uncertain. There are 12 residues in the CDR3. Deletions cut 3 bases from V and 2 bases from J, with 7 bases between. CDR1 and CDR2 (germline): GTSNPN, SVGIG (reference sequence). CDR3 protein: CAWSSVNYGYTF. In DNA, the CDR3 is TGTGCCTGGAGCTCGGTGAACTATGGCTACACCTTC.

This clone was recorded a few times. The chain links TRBV5-1 to TRBJ1-1; D call uncertain. This CDR3 region has 16 residues. From germline, CDR1 is SGHRS and CDR2 YFSETQ. The ends were cut back, 1 base at V and 3 bases at J, with 16 bases in the middle. The CDR3 loop is CASSLLSGVGDTEAFF. In DNA, the CDR3 is TGCGCCAGCAGCTTGCTAAGTGGGGTCGGGGACACTGAAGCTTTCTTT. The full variable domain, completed using reference TRBV5-1 and TRBJ1-1, is KAGVTQTPRYLIKTRGQQVTLSCSPISGHRSVSWYQQTPGQGLQFLFEYFSETQRNKGNFPGRFSGRQFSNSRSEMNVSTLELGDSALYLCASSLLSGVGDTEAFFGQGTRLTVV.

The CDR3 region is CASSIRGSDTEAFF. CDR3 DNA: TGTGCCAGTAGTATTAGGGGGTCCGACACTGAAGCTTTCTTT. The chain has TRBV19 and TRBJ1-1, with D possibly matching TRBD1 (6 bases). CDR3 length: 14 amino acids. Germline lookup yields CDR1 LNHDA and CDR2 SQIVND (reference sequence). Between the trimmed V and J ends, which lost 3 bases and 3 bases, there was a span of 11 bases.